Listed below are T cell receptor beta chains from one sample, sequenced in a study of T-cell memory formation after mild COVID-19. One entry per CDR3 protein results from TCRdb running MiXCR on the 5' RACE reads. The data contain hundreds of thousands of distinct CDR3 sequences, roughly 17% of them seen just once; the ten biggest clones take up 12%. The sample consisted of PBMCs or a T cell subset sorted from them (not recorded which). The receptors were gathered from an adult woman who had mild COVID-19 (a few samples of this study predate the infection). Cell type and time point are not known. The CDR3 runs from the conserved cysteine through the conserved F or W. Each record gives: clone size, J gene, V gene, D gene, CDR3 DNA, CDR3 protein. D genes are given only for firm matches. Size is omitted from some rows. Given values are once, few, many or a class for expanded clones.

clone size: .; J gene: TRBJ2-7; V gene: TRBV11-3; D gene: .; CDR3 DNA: TGTGCCAGCAGCAAAGGGGCTCAACCCTACGAGCAGTACTTC; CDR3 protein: CASSKGAQPYEQYF
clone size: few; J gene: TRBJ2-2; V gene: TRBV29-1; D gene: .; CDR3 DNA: TGCAGCGTTGCCCCGAACACCGGGGAGCTGTTTTTT; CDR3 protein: CSVAPNTGELFF
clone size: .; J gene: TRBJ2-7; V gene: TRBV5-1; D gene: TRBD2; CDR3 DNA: TGCGCCAGCAGCCCCGGGGGGGGTAGAACCTACGAGCAGTACTTC; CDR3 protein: CASSPGGGRTYEQYF
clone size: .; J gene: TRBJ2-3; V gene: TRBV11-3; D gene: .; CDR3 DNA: TGTGCCAGCATGGGGGGGGCCCCTACAGATACGCAGTATTTT; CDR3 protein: CASMGGAPTDTQYF
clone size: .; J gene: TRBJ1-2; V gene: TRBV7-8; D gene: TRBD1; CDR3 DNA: TGTGCCAGCAGCGCCCGGACAGGGCGGCCTCGGCATGGCTACACCTTC; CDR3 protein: CASSARTGRPRHGYTF
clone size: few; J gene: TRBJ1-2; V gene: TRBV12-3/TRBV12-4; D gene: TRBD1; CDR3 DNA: TGTGCCAGCAGTACGCTTGGCAGGGGGCGCAGGGGCTACACCTTC; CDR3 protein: CASSTLGRGRRGYTF
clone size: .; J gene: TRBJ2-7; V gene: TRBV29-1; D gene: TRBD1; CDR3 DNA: TGCAGCGTCCGGGACAGGAGGGCTACCTACGAGCAGTACTTC; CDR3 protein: CSVRDRRATYEQYF
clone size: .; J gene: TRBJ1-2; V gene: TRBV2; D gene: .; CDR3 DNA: TGTGCCAGCAGTGAAGGTGACAGAGGCGTCATGGGCTACACCTTC; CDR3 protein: CASSEGDRGVMGYTF
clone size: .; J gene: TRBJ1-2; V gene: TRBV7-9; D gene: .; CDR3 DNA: TGTGCCAGCAGCCAGTCCGTCTATGGCTACACCTTC; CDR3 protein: CASSQSVYGYTF
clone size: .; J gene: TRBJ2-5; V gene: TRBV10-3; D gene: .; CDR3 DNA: TGTGCCATCAGTGGTATTAGCGAAGAGACCCAGTACTTC; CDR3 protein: CAISGISEETQYF
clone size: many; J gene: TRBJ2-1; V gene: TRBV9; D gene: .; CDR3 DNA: TGTGCCAGCAGCGTCGGGGGCCCGAGCAATGAGCAGTTCTTC; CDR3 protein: CASSVGGPSNEQFF
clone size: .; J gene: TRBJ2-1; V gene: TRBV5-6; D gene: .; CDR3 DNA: TGTGCCAGCAGCTTGAGAGGGAGGTTCAATGAGCAGTTCTTC; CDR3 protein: CASSLRGRFNEQFF
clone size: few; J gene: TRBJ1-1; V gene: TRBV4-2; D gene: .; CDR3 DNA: TGTGCCAGCAGCCAAGATTGGGGCAGCAACACTGAAGCTTTCTTT; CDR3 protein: CASSQDWGSNTEAFF
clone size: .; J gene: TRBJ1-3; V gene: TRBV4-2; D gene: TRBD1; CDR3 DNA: TGTGCCAGCAGCCAAGAGGACAGGAACTCTGGAAACACCATATATTTT; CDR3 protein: CASSQEDRNSGNTIYF
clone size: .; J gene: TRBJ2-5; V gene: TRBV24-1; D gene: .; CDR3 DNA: TGTGCCACCAGTGACCCCTTCCAAGAGACCCAGTACTTC; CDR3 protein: CATSDPFQETQYF
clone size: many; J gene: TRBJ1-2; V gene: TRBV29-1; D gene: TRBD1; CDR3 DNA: TGCAGCGCCGGACAGGGGGATGGCTACACCTTC; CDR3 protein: CSAGQGDGYTF
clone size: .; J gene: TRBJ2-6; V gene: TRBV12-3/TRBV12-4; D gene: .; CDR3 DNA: TGTGCCAGCACCCCCGACAGACCCGACTCTGGGGCCAACGTCCTGACTTTC; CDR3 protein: CASTPDRPDSGANVLTF
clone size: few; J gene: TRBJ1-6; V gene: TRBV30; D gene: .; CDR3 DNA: TGTGCCTGGATCCGCACGGGACTTTATAATTCACCCCTCCACTTT; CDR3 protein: CAWIRTGLYNSPLHF
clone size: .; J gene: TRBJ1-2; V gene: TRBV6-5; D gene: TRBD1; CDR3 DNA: TGTGCCAGCAGTTATCAAGGGGGCGCAGGGTCCTATGGCTACACCTTC; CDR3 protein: CASSYQGGAGSYGYTF
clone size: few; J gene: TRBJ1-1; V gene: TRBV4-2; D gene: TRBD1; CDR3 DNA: TGTGCCAGCAGCTCCAATACAGGGGGTACTGAAGCTTTCTTT; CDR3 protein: CASSSNTGGTEAFF
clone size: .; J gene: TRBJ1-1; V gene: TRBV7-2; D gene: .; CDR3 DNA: TGTGCCAGCAGCTTGACAGACCGAAACACTGAAGCTTTCTTT; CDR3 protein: CASSLTDRNTEAFF
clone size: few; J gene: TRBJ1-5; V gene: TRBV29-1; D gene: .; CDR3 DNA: TGCAGCGTTGGGCCAGGGTTCAATCAGCCCCAGCATTTT; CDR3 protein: CSVGPGFNQPQHF
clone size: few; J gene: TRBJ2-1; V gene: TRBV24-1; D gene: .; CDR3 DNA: TGTGCCACCAGTGATGGCGGGACCCCCTGGAATGAGCAGTTCTTC; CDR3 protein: CATSDGGTPWNEQFF
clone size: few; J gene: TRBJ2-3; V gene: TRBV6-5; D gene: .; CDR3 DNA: TGTGCCAGCAGTTACAACGGGCTTAGCACAGATACGCAGTATTTT; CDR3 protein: CASSYNGLSTDTQYF
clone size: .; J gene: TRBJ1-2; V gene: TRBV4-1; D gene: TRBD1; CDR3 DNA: TGCGCCAGCAGCTCGACCCTTGTCGGACAGGGTTCTAACTATGGCTACACCTTC; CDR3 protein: CASSSTLVGQGSNYGYTF
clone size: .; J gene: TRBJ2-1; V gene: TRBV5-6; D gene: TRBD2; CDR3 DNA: TGTGCCAGCAGCTCTCGAGCGGGAATGCGTGAGCAGTTCTTC; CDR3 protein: CASSSRAGMREQFF
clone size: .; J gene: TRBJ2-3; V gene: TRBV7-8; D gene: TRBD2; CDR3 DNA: TGTGCCAGCAGCTTAGATGCGGGGGGGCTCTCAGATACGCAGTATTTT; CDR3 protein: CASSLDAGGLSDTQYF
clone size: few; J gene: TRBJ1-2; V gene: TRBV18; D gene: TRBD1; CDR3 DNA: TGTGCCAGCTCCCGGGGGACAGACAATGGCTACACCTTC; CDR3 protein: CASSRGTDNGYTF
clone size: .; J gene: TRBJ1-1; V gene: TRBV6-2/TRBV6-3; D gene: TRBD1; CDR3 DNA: TGTGCCAGCAGAGCCTATTCCGGGACAGACACTGAAGCTTTCTTT; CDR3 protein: CASRAYSGTDTEAFF
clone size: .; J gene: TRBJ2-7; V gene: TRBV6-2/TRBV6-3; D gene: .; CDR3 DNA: TGTGCCAGCAGTTACCTTTTCCCCTACGAGCAGTACTTC; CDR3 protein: CASSYLFPYEQYF
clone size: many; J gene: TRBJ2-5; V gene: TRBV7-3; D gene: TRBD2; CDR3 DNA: TGTGCCAGCAGCTTAATTTCTAGCGGGGTACAAGAGACCCAGTACTTC; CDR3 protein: CASSLISSGVQETQYF
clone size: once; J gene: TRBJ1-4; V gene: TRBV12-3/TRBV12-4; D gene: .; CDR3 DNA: TGTGCCAGCTGGCCCGGGACAACCGAGGGGGAAAAACTGTTTTTT; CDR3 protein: CASWPGTTEGEKLFF
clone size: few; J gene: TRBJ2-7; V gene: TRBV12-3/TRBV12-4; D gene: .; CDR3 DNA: TGTGCCAGCAGTTTAGCCCTAGGAGCCTACGAGCAGTACTTC; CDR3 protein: CASSLALGAYEQYF